This TCR beta chain comes out of a study of chemoradiotherapy in HPV16-positive cancers. On this clone itself: No antigen is known for it.

Repertoires were sampled repeatedly during chemoradiotherapy. The CDR3 is 15 amino acids. The germline V gene has CDR1 SEHNR and CDR2 FQNEAQ (reference sequence). Trimming cost V 4 bases and J 8 bases, with 15 bases left between them. General study findings and limits: Candidate HPV-specific clones and E7-related TCR motifs grew in tumor during treatment.

TCRdb keeps only in-frame clones here, not all; method: immunoSEQ multiplex PCR. The sample has roughly 20,000 clones; approximately 88% are singletons. Sequences were derived from blood, sampled from a patient who underwent chemoradiotherapy. The receptor's source is a human donor with HPV-associated anogenital cancer. The genes are TRBV7-9 and TRBJ1-6; TRBD1 is a possible D gene (6 bases). CDR3 amino acids: CASSSVGGLDSPLHF. CDR3 DNA: TGTGCCAGCAGCTCCGTTGGGGGGCTCGATTCACCCCTCCACTTT.